The 5 T cell receptor beta chains below were found in one sample sequenced in a study of cytomegalovirus exposure and HLA in healthy donors. Here immunoSEQ multiplex PCR was the method, and the copy in TCRdb shows in-frame clones only, minus some. Among roughly 200,000 clones listed, about 81% were seen once. The sequenced sample consisted of PBMCs. The receptors here all came from a woman aged 25-40 years in good health and CMV-seronegative.

This rearrangement joins TRBV7-8 to TRBJ2-7, with 12 bases matching TRBD2. Germline loops: CDR1 SGHVS, CDR2 FQNEAQ. V lost 5 bases and J lost 3; bases outside the gene matches: 5. This CDR3 spans 15 amino acids. CDR3 sequence (DNA): TGTGCCAGCAGCGACAGACTAGCGGGAGTCTACGAGCAGTACTTC. This sequence encodes CASSDRLAGVYEQYF. The variable domain in full, completed from reference TRBV7-8 and TRBJ2-7, reads GAGVSQSPRYKVAKRGQDVALRCDPISGHVSLFWYQQALGQGPEFLTYFQNEAQLDKSGLPSDRFFAERPEGSVSTLKIQRTQQEDSAVYLCASSDRLAGVYEQYFGPGTRLTVT.

The rearrangement uses TRBV5-6 and TRBJ1-2; 12 nucleotides align to TRBD1. V lost 6 bases to trimming and J lost 4 bases; unmatched junction nucleotides: 10. The CDR3 is 16 amino acids. Germline V gene lookup returns CDR1 SGHDT and CDR2 YYEEEE. The CDR3 spells CASNSRDRGRSYGYTF. CDR3 DNA sequence: TGTGCCAGCAACTCCCGGGACAGGGGGCGCAGCTATGGCTACACCTTC.

This chain connects TRBV6-1 to TRBJ2-1; D gene ambiguous. This CDR3 is built from 12 residues. CDR1 MNHNS and CDR2 SASEGT come from the germline V gene. Deletions cut 11 bases from V and 4 bases from J, with 12 bases between. The CDR3 protein is CAGWRGYNEQFF. CDR3 coding DNA: TGTGCCGGTTGGCGAGGTTACAATGAGCAGTTCTTC.

This clone was detected only a few times. The rearrangement uses TRBV5-1 and TRBJ2-1; D is unclear. Germline V gene sequence: CDR1 SGHRS, CDR2 YFSETQ. V lost 1 base, J lost 4 bases, and 12 bases lay in between. This CDR3 has 15 amino acids. For the CDR3, the DNA is TGCGCCAGCAGCTTGCCTTCAGGATATTACAATGAGCAGTTCTTC. This codes for CASSLPSGYYNEQFF.

The rearrangement joins TRBV5-5 to TRBJ1-6; 9 bases are shared with TRBD1. The CDR3 sequence is 16 residues long. The V and J ends lost 0 bases and 9 bases, in that order; junction bases with no gene match: 7. Per germline, CDR1 SGHKS and CDR2 YYEKEE (reference sequence). The CDR3 sequence: CASSLAPGQGISPLHF. CDR3 in DNA: TGTGCCAGCAGCTTGGCCCCGGGACAGGGCATTTCACCCCTCCACTTT.